This entry lists 4 T cell receptor beta chains sequenced from one sample in a study of cytomegalovirus exposure and HLA in healthy donors. The PCR made use of 60 Vbeta and 13 Jbeta primers. Sequenced by immunoSEQ multiplex PCR; TCRdb stores in-frame clones only, minus some. The sample lists about 110,000 clones, around 67% occurring once. Sequenced: PBMCs. These receptors all come from a woman between 40 and 55 years old in good health and CMV-seropositive.

The chain has TRBV2 and TRBJ2-3; 8 nucleotides agree with TRBD1. The V and J ends lost 4 bases and 9 bases, in that order; junction bases with no gene match: 9. The CDR3 contains 14 residues. The V gene's germline CDR1 is SNHLY and CDR2 FYNNEI. The CDR3, as DNA: TGTGCCAGCAGTGCGGCAGGGGGCGGTTTAACGCAGTATTTT. Protein product: CASSAAGGGLTQYF.

This clone was seen once. J is TRBJ1-4 and V is TRBV7-9; D gene ambiguous. V lost 4 bases, J lost 2 bases, and 8 bases lay in between. The CDR3 totals 14 residues. Germline V CDR1 and CDR2: SEHNR, FQNEAQ (reference sequence). In DNA form, the CDR3 reads TGTGCCAGCAGCTCCCAGGCGACTAATGAAAAACTGTTTTTT. Amino acid sequence: CASSSQATNEKLFF.

The V gene is TRBV7-9, the J gene TRBJ1-2; a weak D match, TRBD1 (5 bases). Looked up from germline, CDR1 is SEHNR and CDR2 is FQNEAQ (reference sequence). Between the trimmed V and J ends, which lost 1 base and 2 bases, there was a span of 11 bases. CDR3 size: 15 residues. The CDR3 reads CASSLEAGLNYGYTF. As DNA, the CDR3 is TGTGCCAGCAGCTTAGAGGCAGGGCTGAACTATGGCTACACCTTC.

The chain carries TRBV5-3 and TRBJ1-5, with 7 bases that match TRBD1. TRBV5-3 belongs to the ORF category, with a function that is uncertain. This CDR3 region has 15 residues. V shed 1 base, J shed 6 bases, and the junction held 7 bases outside the gene matches. Here the CDR3 DNA reads TGTGCCAGAAGCTTGCCCCAGGGGGTAAGTCAGCCCCAGCATTTT. It is translated as CARSLPQGVSQPQHF.